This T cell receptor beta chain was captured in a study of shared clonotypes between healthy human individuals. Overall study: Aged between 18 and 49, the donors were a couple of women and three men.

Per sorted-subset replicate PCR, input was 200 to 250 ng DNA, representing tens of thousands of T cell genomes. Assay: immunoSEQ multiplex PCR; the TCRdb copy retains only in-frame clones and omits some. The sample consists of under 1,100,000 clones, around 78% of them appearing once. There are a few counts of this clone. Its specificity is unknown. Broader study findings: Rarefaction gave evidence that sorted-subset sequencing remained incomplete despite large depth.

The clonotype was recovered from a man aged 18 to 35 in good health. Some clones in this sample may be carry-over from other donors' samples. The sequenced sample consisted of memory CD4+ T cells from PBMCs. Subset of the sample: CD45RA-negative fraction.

CDR3 coding DNA: TGTGCCGGTGGTGGGGGACAGGGAGGCCAAGAGACCCAGTACTTC. It is translated as CAGGGGQGGQETQYF. The rearrangement links TRBV7-9 to TRBJ2-5; 9 bases align to TRBD1. J lost 1 base, V lost 11 bases, and 11 bases had no gene match. This CDR3 has 15 amino acids. Germline V lookup: CDR1 SEHNR, CDR2 FQNEAQ (reference sequence). The full variable domain, rest sourced from reference TRBV7-9 and TRBJ2-5, is DTGVSQNPRHKITKRGQNVTFRCDPISEHNRLYWYRQTLGQGPEFLTYFQNEAQLEKSRLLSDRFSAERPKGSFSTLEIQRTEQGDSAMYLCAGGGGQGGQETQYFGPGTRLLVL.